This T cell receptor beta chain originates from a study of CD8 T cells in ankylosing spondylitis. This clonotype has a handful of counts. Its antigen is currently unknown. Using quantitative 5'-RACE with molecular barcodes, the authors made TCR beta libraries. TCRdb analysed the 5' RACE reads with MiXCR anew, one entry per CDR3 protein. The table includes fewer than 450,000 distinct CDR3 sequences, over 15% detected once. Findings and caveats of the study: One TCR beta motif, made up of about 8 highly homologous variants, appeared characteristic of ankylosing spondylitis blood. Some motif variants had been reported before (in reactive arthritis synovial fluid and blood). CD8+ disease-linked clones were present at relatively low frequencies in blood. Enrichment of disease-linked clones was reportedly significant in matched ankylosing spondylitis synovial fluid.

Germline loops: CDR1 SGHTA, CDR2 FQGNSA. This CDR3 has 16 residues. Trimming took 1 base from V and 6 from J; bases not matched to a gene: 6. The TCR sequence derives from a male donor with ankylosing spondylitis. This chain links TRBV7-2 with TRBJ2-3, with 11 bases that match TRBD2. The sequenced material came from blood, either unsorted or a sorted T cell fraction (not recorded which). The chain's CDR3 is CASSLVAGGPGDTQYF. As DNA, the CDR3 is TGTGCCAGCAGCTTAGTAGCGGGAGGGCCGGGTGATACGCAGTATTTT.